This T cell receptor beta chain was recovered during a study of T cells after yellow fever vaccination (dated by TCRdb to about 2019). General notes on the study: Libraries from fractions with low cell numbers were prepared with the SMART-Seq v4 Ultra Low Input RNA kit. Blood samples were taken at several timepoints before and after primary and secondary immunization, and bulk PBMC replicates and cell subsets were isolated. To follow T-cell clones before and after primary and booster YFV17D yellow fever vaccination, bulk TCR alpha and beta repertoires were sequenced over time. Two healthy male donors made up the cohort, one aged 18 to 30 years and the other aged 30 to 40 years. Findings and caveats that apply to the study as a whole: Because abundant contaminating clonotypes from the bulk population could be contained in FACS-sorted repertoires, computational filtering was required. The secondary T-cell response was weaker than the primary response but faster, peaking on day 5 instead of day 15. Most clones expanded after primary vaccination were re-detected after the booster (approximately 96% of CD4 and approximately 89% of CD8), suggesting broad memory maintenance. Only a couple of donors were included in the study, so the extent to which the findings can be generalized is limited. A small fraction of clonotypes appeared in both the CD4 and CD8 compartments, likely as a result of convergent recombination.

Data came from an Illumina NovaSeq 6000. TCR cDNA was synthesized by 5'RACE template switching, through which a universal primer site and unique molecular identifiers were introduced. cDNA synthesis was primed from both the TCR alpha and TCR beta constant segments. Libraries were amplified in two PCR steps, with sample barcodes and sequencing adapters added in the second step. Sequencing of libraries was done on Illumina HiSeq 2500 (2x100 bp) or NovaSeq (2x150 bp). The paper's data handling went like this. MIGEC handled demultiplexing of reads and collapsing into UMI consensus sequences, while MiXCR performed V(D)J alignment. Vaccine-responding clonotypes were defined with edgeR using replicate PBMC samples, requiring FDR below 0.01 and a log2 fold change above 5 up to day 15. Bulk clonotypes were assigned CD4 or CD8 identity according to which sequenced CD4 or CD8 repertoire held them at higher abundance. The public reads were reanalyzed by TCRdb: fastp trimming at Q25, MiXCR alignment, in-frame beta chains only. Rows with one shared CDR3 protein collapse into an entry with the most common genes and DNA. TCRdb's processing, not the authors' own work, is the source of the V and J calls. This sample lists some 250,000 distinct CDR3 sequences; 3.6% were detected once. Around 19% of the sample is taken by the ten largest.

Taken with the paper, the label for treatment or condition translates to: live attenuated yellow fever vaccine strain. At each blood-draw timepoint, two biological replicates of bulk PBMCs were obtained. A standard Ficoll-Paque protocol was used to isolate PBMCs from peripheral blood. TriZol was used to extract RNA from bulk PBMCs, CD4 and CD8 fractions, and dextramer-positive and dextramer-negative fractions. CDR1 and CDR2 are drawn from the germline V gene: SGDLS, YYNGEE. Deletion took 3 bases off V and 3 bases off J, with a span of 19 bases between the germline ends. The CDR3 starts with the cysteine, ends with the phenylalanine, and has 18 residues. Only CDR3 DNA remains: 54 bases, in frame from the first base. This clonotype was seen repeatedly, ten times or more. What this receptor recognizes is not known. Base qualities are not recorded, but no much larger clone differs from it by a single base.

This sequence uses TRBV9 and TRBJ2-6, with the D call perhaps TRBD1 or TRBD2, each one matching 5 bases. The receptor's source is a young man who received the YFV17D yellow fever vaccine. Specimen: PBMCs, collected 15 days after the yellow fever booster vaccination. The CDR3 has the sequence CASSGTTGRFSGANVLTF. In nucleotide form, the sequence is TGTGCCAGCAGCGGAACGACGGGACGGTTCAGTGGGGCCAACGTCCTGACTTTC.